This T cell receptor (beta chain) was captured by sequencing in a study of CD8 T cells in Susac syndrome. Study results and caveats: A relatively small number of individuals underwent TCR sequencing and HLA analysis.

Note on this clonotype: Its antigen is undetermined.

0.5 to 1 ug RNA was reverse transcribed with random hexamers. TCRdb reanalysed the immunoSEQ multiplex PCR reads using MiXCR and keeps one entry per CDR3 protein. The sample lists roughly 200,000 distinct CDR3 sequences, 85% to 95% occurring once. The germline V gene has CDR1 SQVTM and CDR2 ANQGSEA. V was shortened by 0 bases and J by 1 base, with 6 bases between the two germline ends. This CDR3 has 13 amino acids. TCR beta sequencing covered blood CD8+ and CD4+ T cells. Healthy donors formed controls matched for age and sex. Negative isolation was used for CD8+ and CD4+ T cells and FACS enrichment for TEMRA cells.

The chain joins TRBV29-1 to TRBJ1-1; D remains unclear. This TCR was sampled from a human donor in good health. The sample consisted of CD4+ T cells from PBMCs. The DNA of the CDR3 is TGCAGCGTTGAAGATATGGGGAACACTGAAGCTTTCTTT. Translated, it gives CSVEDMGNTEAFF.